This T cell receptor (beta chain) was found in a study of read filtering for tumor transcriptome and immune sequencing. This library used roughly 0.4 ug RNA and molecular barcoded adaptors spanning alpha/delta and beta/gamma chains. TCRdb used MiXCR to reprocess the reads, holding one entry per CDR3 protein. The sample includes tens of thousands of distinct CDR3 sequences, 15% to 25% of them seen just once. This clonotype was found many times. CDR3 length: 17 residues. V shed 2 bases and J 2 bases; nucleotides not matched to a gene: 9. Germline V gene data show CDR1 as LNHDA and CDR2 as SQIVND (reference sequence).

The rearrangement uses TRBV19 and TRBJ2-1, with TRBD2 matching over 7 bases. Source material: a population of CD138-negative cells sorted from bone marrow. The receptor comes from a donor at least 40 years old with multiple myeloma. The CDR3 loop reads CASSIIGGEGPYNEQFF. The DNA of the CDR3 is TGTGCCAGTAGTATAATTGGGGGGGAGGGCCCCTACAATGAGCAGTTCTTC.